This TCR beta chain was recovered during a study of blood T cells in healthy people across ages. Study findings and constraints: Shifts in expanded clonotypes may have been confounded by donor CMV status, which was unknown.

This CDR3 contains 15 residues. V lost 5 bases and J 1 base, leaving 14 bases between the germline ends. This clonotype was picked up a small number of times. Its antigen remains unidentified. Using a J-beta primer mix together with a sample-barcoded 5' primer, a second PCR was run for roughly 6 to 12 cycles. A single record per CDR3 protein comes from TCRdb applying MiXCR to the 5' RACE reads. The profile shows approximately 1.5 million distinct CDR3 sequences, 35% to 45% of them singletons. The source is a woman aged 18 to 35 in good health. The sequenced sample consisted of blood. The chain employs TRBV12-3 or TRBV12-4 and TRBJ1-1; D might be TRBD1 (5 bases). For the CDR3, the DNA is TGTGCCAGCAGTCCCCGAGGCAGGGCGAACACTGAAGCTTTCTTT. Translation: CASSPRGRANTEAFF.